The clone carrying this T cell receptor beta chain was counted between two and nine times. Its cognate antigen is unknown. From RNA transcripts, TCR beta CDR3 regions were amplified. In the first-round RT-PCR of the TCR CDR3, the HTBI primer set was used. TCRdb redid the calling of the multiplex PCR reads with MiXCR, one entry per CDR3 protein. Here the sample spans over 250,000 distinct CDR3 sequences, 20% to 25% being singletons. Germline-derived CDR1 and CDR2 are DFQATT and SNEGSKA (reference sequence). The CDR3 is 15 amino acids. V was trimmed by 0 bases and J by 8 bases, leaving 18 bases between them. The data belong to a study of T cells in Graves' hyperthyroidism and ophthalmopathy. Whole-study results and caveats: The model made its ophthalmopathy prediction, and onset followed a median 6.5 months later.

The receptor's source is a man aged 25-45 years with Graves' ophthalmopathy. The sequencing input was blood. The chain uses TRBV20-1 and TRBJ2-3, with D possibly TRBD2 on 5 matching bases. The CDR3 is CSAREVSGLGGTQYF. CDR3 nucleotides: TGCAGTGCTAGAGAGGTGTCCGGGCTCGGAGGTACGCAGTATTTT.